This T cell receptor (beta chain) was recovered during a study of early T cells in non-severe SARS-CoV-2 infection. The CDR3 spans 16 residues. TCRdb ran MiXCR on the 5' RACE reads and lists one entry per CDR3 protein. The table lists just under 90,000 distinct CDR3 sequences, approximately 15% of them singletons. The TCR was taken from an adult who was a healthcare worker with PCR-confirmed SARS-CoV-2 infection or an uninfected control (not recorded which). Sample: whole blood. The rearrangement uses TRBV21-1 and TRBJ1-3; the table calls TRBD1, which could not be checked here. TRBV21-1 represents a pseudogene. As DNA, the CDR3 is TGTGCCAGCAGCACCCGGGACCGGTACTCTGGAAACACCATATATTTT. It is translated as CASSTRDRYSGNTIYF.